This T cell receptor beta chain was recovered during a study of T cell responses to AZD1222 COVID-19 vaccine. Study observations and caveats: Donor demographics were predominantly white British with a female majority; clonal diversity may be underestimated.

Comment on this clone: What it recognizes is unknown.

Produced via immunoSEQ multiplex PCR; TCRdb's table is partial and in-frame only. The sample lists 55,000 to 75,000 clones, approximately 85% occurring once. The sample here was peripheral blood, taken on day 0 of MenACWY control vaccination. This receptor was taken from an adult in good health.

CDR3 residues: CASSTIAGGPSSYEQYF. The CDR3 region has the DNA TGTGCCAGCTCAACCATAGCGGGGGGGCCGAGCTCCTACGAGCAGTACTTC. The V call is TRBV18, the J call TRBJ2-7, with 11 bases fitting TRBD2. V shed 5 bases and J 0 bases; nucleotides not matched to a gene: 9. This CDR3 has 17 residues. CDR1 is KGHSH, CDR2 LQKENI, per germline. The variable domain in full, with the rest retrieved from reference TRBV18 and TRBJ2-7, is NAGVMQNPRHLVRRRGQEARLRCSPMKGHSHVYWYRQLPEEGLKFMVYLQKENIIDESGMPKERFSAEFPKEGPSILRIQQVVRGDSAAYFCASSTIAGGPSSYEQYFGPGTRLTVT.